The rows below give T cell receptor beta chains drawn from one sample of a study of blood T cell repertoires in COVID-19. TCRdb keeps only in-frame clones here, not all; method: immunoSEQ multiplex PCR. In the table there are hundreds of thousands of clones, approximately 84% of which are singletons. Material for sequencing was peripheral blood. The receptor set was obtained from a woman older than 75 with acute or convalescent COVID-19. The CDR3 runs from the conserved cysteine through the conserved F or W. The order of the fields is J gene, V gene, clone size, D gene, CDR3 protein, CDR3 DNA. A D gene is named only where the DNA matches it firmly. Clone size is not always given. Where it is, it says once, few, many or a class for expanded clones.

TRBJ2-1 TRBV9 . TRBD2 CASSVRPGGTSYNEQFF TGTGCCAGCAGCGTACGACCGGGAGGGACCTCCTACAATGAGCAGTTCTTC
TRBJ1-2 TRBV28 . TRBD1 CASNYKPRGQTNYGYTF TGTGCCAGCAATTACAAACCCAGGGGGCAAACTAACTATGGCTACACCTTC
TRBJ1-1 TRBV12-3/TRBV12-4 . . CASSFGGARAAFF TGTGCCAGCAGTTTCGGGGGGGCCCGGGCAGCTTTCTTT
TRBJ1-4 TRBV10-2 . TRBD1 CASSESGTGFEKLFF TGCGCCAGCAGTGAGTCCGGGACAGGGTTTGAAAAACTGTTTTTT
TRBJ1-2 TRBV5-1 once . CASSLTTGLGYTF TGCGCCAGCAGCTTAACGACAGGTCTGGGCTACACCTTC
TRBJ1-6 TRBV6-5 . TRBD1 CAAAGTANSPLHF TGTGCCGCCGCCGGGACAGCCAATTCACCCCTCCACTTT
TRBJ1-6 TRBV6-1 . . CASSEPVIPLPNSPLHF TGTGCCAGCAGTGAACCGGTGATTCCGTTACCCAATTCACCCCTCCACTTT
TRBJ1-5 TRBV6-2/TRBV6-3 . . CASSPPRQNSNQPQHF TGTGCCAGCAGCCCACCCCGACAGAATAGCAATCAGCCCCAGCATTTT
TRBJ1-5 TRBV2 . TRBD1 CASGDRGRSNQPQHF TGTGCCAGCGGAGACAGGGGAAGGAGCAATCAGCCCCAGCATTTT
TRBJ1-6 TRBV5-1 . TRBD1 CASSLGQGNHSPLHF TGCGCCAGCAGCTTGGGACAGGGGAATCATTCACCCCTCCACTTT
TRBJ2-7 TRBV30 . . CAWSGGRYEQYF TGTGCCTGGAGTGGGGGGCGCTACGAGCAGTACTTC
TRBJ1-3 TRBV18 . TRBD1 CASSLDRGAGNTIYF TGTGCCAGCTCATTGGACAGGGGGGCTGGAAACACCATATATTTT
TRBJ2-1 TRBV5-1 once TRBD2 CASSPDTSGGNEQFF TGCGCCAGCAGCCCCGACACTAGCGGGGGCAATGAGCAGTTCTTC
TRBJ1-5 TRBV6-5 once TRBD1 CASSSVGQGDNQPQHF TGTGCCAGCAGTTCAGTTGGGCAGGGGGACAATCAGCCCCAGCATTTT
TRBJ1-1 TRBV6-4 . TRBD1 CASSATTGDTEAFF TGTGCCAGCAGTGCCACGACAGGGGACACTGAAGCTTTCTTT
TRBJ2-1 TRBV9 . . CASSPGLSYNEQFF TGTGCCAGCAGCCCGGGACTGTCCTACAATGAGCAGTTCTTC
TRBJ2-5 TRBV5-1 . TRBD2 CASSLPPLAGQETQYF TGCGCCAGCAGCTTGCCCCCTCTAGCGGGGCAAGAGACCCAGTACTTC
TRBJ2-7 TRBV9 . . CASSPEGGRTYEQYF TGTGCCAGCAGCCCCGAGGGGGGGCGGACCTACGAGCAGTACTTC
TRBJ1-2 TRBV28 . . CASSSTKLGYTF TGTGCCAGCAGTTCTACAAAACTAGGCTACACCTTC
TRBJ1-5 TRBV6-2/TRBV6-3 . . CASSYGGWQPQHF TGTGCCAGCAGTTACGGGGGGTGGCAGCCCCAGCATTTT
TRBJ2-3 TRBV4-1 . TRBD1 CASSLSPGQTHTQYF TGCGCCAGCAGCTTAAGCCCGGGACAGACCCATACGCAGTATTTT
TRBJ1-2 TRBV18 few . CASSPRKGVYGYTF TGTGCCAGCTCACCACGGAAAGGGGTCTATGGCTACACCTTC
TRBJ1-3 TRBV6-5 once TRBD1 CASRGQGNTIYF TGTGCCAGCAGGGGACAGGGTAACACCATATATTTT
TRBJ1-3 TRBV30 . . CAWAKGELYPSSGNTIYF TGTGCCTGGGCAAAGGGGGAGCTTTATCCGAGCTCTGGAAACACCATATATTTT
TRBJ1-4 TRBV3-1/TRBV3-2 . TRBD1 CASSRQGVYYATNEKLFF TGTGCCAGCAGCCGACAGGGGGTATACTACGCAACTAATGAAAAACTGTTTTTT
TRBJ2-2 TRBV30 . . CAWSVLVSGELFF TGTGCCTGGAGTGTACTAGTGTCCGGGGAGCTGTTTTTT